These T cell receptor beta chains were read from a single sample in a study of T cells in Graves' hyperthyroidism and ophthalmopathy. TCRdb processed the multiplex PCR reads anew with MiXCR; each CDR3 protein has one entry. Of a few hundred thousand distinct CDR3 sequences in the sample, around 14% were seen once. Material for sequencing was blood. These receptors originate from a woman aged 18 to 35 with Graves' hyperthyroidism. Each CDR3 is given with its conserved first and last residue. D genes are given only for firm matches. Only part of the rows carry a size: once, few, many, or a class if the clone is expanded.

TRBV19	TRBD2	TRBJ2-5	many	CASRLAGVETQYF	TGTGCCAGTAGACTAGCGGGAGTTGAGACCCAGTACTTC
TRBV29-1	-	TRBJ2-1	once	CSVFYRDSYNEQFF	TGCAGCGTATTCTACAGAGATTCCTACAATGAGCAGTTCTTC
TRBV20-1	-	TRBJ2-7	many	CSARDWTGGYEQYF	TGCAGTGCTAGAGATTGGACAGGAGGGTACGAGCAGTACTTC
TRBV6-2/TRBV6-3	TRBD1	TRBJ2-7	-	CAGSYPGQGARGLEQYF	TGTGCCGGCAGTTACCCGGGACAGGGGGCGCGGGGGCTCGAGCAGTACTTC
TRBV3-1	TRBD2	TRBJ2-1	few	CASSFLSGSNLNEQFF	TGTGCCAGCAGTTTCCTTAGCGGGAGCAATCTGAATGAGCAGTTCTTC
TRBV6-1	-	TRBJ1-1	many	CASREQRDTEAFF	TGTGCCAGCAGGGAACAGAGAGACACTGAAGCTTTCTTT
TRBV24-1	TRBD2	TRBJ2-3	-	CATSASGEGTDTQYF	TGTGCCACCAGTGCGTCCGGGGAGGGGACAGATACGCAGTATTTT
TRBV6-1	TRBD2	TRBJ2-5	many	CASRGTSGKETQYF	TGTGCCAGCAGGGGGACTAGCGGGAAAGAGACCCAGTACTTC
TRBV6-1	-	TRBJ1-5	many	CASSESSRGQHF	TGTGCCAGCAGTGAGAGTTCGAGGGGACAGCATTTT
TRBV20-1	TRBD2	TRBJ2-3	-	CSATGTSGREGTDTQYF	TGCAGTGCTACTGGGACTAGCGGGAGAGAGGGAACAGATACGCAGTATTTT
TRBV13	TRBD1	TRBJ2-5	few	CASSVDRSQETQYF	TGTGCCAGCAGCGTGGACAGGAGCCAAGAGACCCAGTACTTC
TRBV6-1	TRBD1	TRBJ1-6	few	CASIPGQGVNSPLHF	TGTGCCAGCATTCCGGGACAGGGGGTAAATTCACCCCTCCACTTT
TRBV29-1	TRBD1	TRBJ2-1	many	CSVGQGSNEQFF	TGCAGCGTTGGACAGGGGTCCAATGAGCAGTTCTTC
TRBV5-4	-	TRBJ1-3	-	CASSRDGGGNTIYF	TGTGCCAGCAGCCGGGACGGAGGTGGAAACACCATATATTTT
TRBV2	TRBD2	TRBJ2-5	-	CASRPPGLAEETQYF	TGTGCCAGCCGGCCTCCGGGACTAGCGGAAGAGACCCAGTACTTC